Listed here are 2 T cell receptor beta chains from one sample, sequenced in a study of blood T cell repertoires in COVID-19. TCRdb's table, derived via immunoSEQ multiplex PCR, lists solely in-frame clones and lacks some. The table includes about 480,000 clones, 70% to 90% detected once. Source material: peripheral blood. These receptors all stem from a woman between 50 and 59 years old with COVID-19, enrolled during active disease.

This clone has a single count. The chain links TRBV5-4 to TRBJ2-2, with 7 bases fitting TRBD1. Germline trimming cut 4 bases from V and 4 bases from J; bases unmatched to any gene: 1. The CDR3 loop spans 13 amino acids. CDR1 SGHNT and CDR2 YYREEE come from the germline V gene (reference sequence). The CDR3 spells CASSPGGTGELFF. As DNA, the CDR3 is TGTGCCAGCAGCCCAGGGGGCACCGGGGAGCTGTTTTTT.

The V and J genes are TRBV27 and TRBJ1-2, with D unresolved. Germline loops: CDR1 MNHEY, CDR2 SMNVEV (reference sequence). V was shortened by 6 bases and J by 8 bases, with 16 bases between the two germline ends. CDR3 length: 13 residues. CDR3 sequence: CASRLRAPGGYTF. For the CDR3, the DNA is TGTGCCAGCAGGTTGCGGGCGCCTGGGGGCTACACCTTC.